This T cell receptor (beta chain) was sequenced for a study of blood T cell repertoires in COVID-19. Background on the study: COVID-19 samples collected from the United States, Italy and Spain covered acute and convalescent phases.

Measured with immunoSEQ multiplex PCR; TCRdb has only the in-frame clones, and not every one. The sample yields 65,000 to 75,000 clones, about 81% seen once. J was trimmed by 10 bases and V by 2 bases; bases with no gene match: 8. Germline V gene data show CDR1 as ENHRY and CDR2 as SYGVKD. The CDR3 consists of 15 residues. The source material was peripheral blood. This TCR came from a man older than 75 with acute or convalescent COVID-19. The genes are TRBV10-3 and TRBJ2-1; 10 bases align to TRBD1. The CDR3 nucleotides read TGTGCCATCAGTGAGACTGGGACAGGGGAGCGGGAGCAGTTCTTC. The encoded protein is CAISETGTGEREQFF.